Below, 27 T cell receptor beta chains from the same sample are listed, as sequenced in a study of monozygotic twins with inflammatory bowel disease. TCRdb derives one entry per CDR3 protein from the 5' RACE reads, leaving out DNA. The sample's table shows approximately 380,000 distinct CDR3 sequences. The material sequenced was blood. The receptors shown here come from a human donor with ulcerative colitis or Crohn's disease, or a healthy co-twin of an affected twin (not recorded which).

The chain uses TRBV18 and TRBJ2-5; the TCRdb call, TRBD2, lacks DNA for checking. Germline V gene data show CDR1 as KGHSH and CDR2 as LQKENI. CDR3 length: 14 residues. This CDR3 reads CASSRTSGQETQYF.

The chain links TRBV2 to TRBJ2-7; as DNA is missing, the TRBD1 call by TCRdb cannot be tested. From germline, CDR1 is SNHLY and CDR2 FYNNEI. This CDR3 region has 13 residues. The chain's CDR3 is CAPGRDSSSEQYF.

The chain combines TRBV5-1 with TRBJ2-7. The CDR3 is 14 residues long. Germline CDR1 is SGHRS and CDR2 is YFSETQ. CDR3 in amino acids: CASSLDLRPYEQYF.

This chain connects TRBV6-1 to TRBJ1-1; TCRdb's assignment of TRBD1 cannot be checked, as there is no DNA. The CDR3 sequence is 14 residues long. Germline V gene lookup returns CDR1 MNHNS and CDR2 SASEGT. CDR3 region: CASSVTGAGLGAFF.

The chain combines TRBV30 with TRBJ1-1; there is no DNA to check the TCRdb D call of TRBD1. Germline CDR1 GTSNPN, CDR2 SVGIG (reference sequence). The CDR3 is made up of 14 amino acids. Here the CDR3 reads CAWSTGHMDTEAFF. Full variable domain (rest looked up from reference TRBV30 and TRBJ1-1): SQTIHQWPATLVQPVGSPLSLECTVEGTSNPNLYWYRQAAGRGLQLLFYSVGIGQISSEVPQNLSASRPQDRQFILSSKKLLLSDSGFYLCAWSTGHMDTEAFFGQGTRLTVV.

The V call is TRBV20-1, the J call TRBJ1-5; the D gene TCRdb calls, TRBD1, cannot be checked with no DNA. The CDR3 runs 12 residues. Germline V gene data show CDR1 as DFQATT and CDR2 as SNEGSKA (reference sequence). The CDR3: CSARSPRQPQHF.

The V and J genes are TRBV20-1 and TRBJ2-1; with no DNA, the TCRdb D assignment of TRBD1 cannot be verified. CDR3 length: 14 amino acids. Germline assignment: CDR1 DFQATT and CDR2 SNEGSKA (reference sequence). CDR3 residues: CSAYTGGRSNEQFF.

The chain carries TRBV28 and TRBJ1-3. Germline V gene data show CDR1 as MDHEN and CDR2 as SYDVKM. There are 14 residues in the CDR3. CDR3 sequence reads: CASSLHISGNTIYF.

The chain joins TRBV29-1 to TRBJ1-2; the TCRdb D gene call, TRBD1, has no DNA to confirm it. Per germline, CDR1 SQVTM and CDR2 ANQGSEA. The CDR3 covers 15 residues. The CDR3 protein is CSVELGQETNYGYTF.

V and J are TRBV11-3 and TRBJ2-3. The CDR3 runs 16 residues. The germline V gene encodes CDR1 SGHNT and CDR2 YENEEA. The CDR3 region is CASSRRGRSGTDTQYF.

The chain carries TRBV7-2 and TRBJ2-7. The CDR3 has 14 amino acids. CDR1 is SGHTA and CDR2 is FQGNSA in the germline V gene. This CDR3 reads CASSSDLRVTEQYF.

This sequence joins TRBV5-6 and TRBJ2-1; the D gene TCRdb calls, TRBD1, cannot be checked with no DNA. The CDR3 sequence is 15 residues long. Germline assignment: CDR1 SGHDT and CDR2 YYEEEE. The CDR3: CASSLGRTYYNEQFF.

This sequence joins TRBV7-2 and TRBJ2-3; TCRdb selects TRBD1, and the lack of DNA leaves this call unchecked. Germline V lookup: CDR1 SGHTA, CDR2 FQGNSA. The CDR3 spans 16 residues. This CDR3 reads CASSFWGRGQADTQYF. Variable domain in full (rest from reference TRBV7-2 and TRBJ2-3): GAGVSQSPSNKVTEKGKDVELRCDPISGHTALYWYRQSLGQGLEFLIYFQGNSAPDKSGLPSDRFSAERTGGSVSTLTIQRTQQEDSAVYLCASSFWGRGQADTQYFGPGTRLTVL.

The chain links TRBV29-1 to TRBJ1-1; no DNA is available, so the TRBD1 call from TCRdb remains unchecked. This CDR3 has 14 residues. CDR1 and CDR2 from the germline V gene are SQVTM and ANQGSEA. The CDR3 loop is CSVGLTGTGIEAFF. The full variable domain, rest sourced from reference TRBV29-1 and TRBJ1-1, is SAVISQKPSRDICQRGTSLTIQCQVDSQVTMMFWYRQQPGQSLTLIATANQGSEATYESGFVIDKFPISRPNLTFSTLTVSNMSPEDSSIYLCSVGLTGTGIEAFFGQGTRLTVV.

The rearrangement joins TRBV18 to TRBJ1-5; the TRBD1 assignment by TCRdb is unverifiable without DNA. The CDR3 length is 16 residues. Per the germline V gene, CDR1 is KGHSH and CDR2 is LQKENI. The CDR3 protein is CASSQTTGHSNQPQHF.

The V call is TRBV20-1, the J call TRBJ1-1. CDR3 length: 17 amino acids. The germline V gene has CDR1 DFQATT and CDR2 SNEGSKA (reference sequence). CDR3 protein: CSARELRATVRNTEAFF.

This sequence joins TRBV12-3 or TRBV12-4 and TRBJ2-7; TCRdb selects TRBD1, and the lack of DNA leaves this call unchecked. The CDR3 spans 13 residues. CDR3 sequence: CASSLVVGGEQYF.

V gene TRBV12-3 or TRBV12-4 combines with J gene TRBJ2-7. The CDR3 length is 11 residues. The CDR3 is CASSFGYEQYF.

The CDR3 reads CATSEQKSNQPQHF. The chain has TRBV24-1 and TRBJ1-5. Germline V gives CDR1 KGHDR, CDR2 SFDVKD. The CDR3 spans 14 residues.

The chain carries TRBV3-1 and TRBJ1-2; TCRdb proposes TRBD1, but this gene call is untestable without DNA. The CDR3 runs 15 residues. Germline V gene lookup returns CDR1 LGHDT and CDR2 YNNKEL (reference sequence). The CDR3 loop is CASTSGDIANYGYTF.

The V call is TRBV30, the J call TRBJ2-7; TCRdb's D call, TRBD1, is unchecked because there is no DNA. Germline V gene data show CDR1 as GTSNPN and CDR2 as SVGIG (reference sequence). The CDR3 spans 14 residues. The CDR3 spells CAWSVGAGDHEQYF.

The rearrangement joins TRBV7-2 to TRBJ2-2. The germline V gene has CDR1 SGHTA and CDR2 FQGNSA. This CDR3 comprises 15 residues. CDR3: CASSLARPNTGELFF.

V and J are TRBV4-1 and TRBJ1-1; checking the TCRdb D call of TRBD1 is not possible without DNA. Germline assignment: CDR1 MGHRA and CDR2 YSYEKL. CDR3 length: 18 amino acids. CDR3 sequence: CASSHWTLLEDFKAEAFF.

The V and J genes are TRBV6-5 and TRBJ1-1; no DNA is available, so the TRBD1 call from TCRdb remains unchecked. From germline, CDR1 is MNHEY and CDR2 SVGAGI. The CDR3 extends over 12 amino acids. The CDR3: CASLQGNTEAFF.

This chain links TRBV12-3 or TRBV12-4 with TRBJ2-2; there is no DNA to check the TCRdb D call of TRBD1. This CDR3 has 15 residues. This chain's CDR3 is CASSPGAWNTGELFF.

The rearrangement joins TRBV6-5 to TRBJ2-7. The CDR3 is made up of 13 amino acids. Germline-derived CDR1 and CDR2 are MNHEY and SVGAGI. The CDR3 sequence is CASRRQDLYEQYF.

CDR3 protein: CASSFASGTGEKLFF. V gene TRBV27 combines with J gene TRBJ1-4; TCRdb outputs TRBD1, but without DNA this stays unchecked. Germline CDR1 is MNHEY and CDR2 is SMNVEV (reference sequence). The CDR3 totals 15 residues.